The 20 T cell receptor beta chains below all came from one sample that was sequenced in a study of blood T cell repertoires in COVID-19. The protocol was immunoSEQ multiplex PCR, while the TCRdb copy is restricted to in-frame clones and leaves out a portion. The sample comprises 100,000 to 120,000 clones, about nine tenths of which are singletons, and 2% to 3% rests with the top ten. The sample comprised peripheral blood. The receptors originated from a human donor in a cohort sampled during active COVID-19.

The chain combines TRBV18 with TRBJ2-1, with 9 bases fitting TRBD1. Germline-derived CDR1 and CDR2 are KGHSH and LQKENI. There are 18 residues in the CDR3. V was clipped by 3 bases and J by 7 bases; unmatched bases: 16. The CDR3 nucleotides are TGTGCCAGCTCACCTCGGGGACGGCATGGGACAGGGCAGAATGAGCAGTTCTTC. Residues: CASSPRGRHGTGQNEQFF.

In its sample, this clone was seen once. The chain combines TRBV7-8 with TRBJ2-3, with 7 bases identical to TRBD2. The germline gives CDR1 SGHVS, CDR2 FQNEAQ. The CDR3 contains 12 residues. Trimming removed 6 bases from V and 3 bases from J; junction bases left unmatched: 0. This CDR3 reads CASRGGTDTQYF. The CDR3 nucleotides are TGTGCCAGCAGGGGGGGGACAGATACGCAGTATTTT. The complete variable domain, with remaining parts taken from reference TRBV7-8 and TRBJ2-3, reads GAGVSQSPRYKVAKRGQDVALRCDPISGHVSLFWYQQALGQGPEFLTYFQNEAQLDKSGLPSDRFFAERPEGSVSTLKIQRTQQEDSAVYLCASRGGTDTQYFGPGTRLTVL.

This clone was counted between two and nine times. The V gene is TRBV11-2, the J gene TRBJ2-5, with 12 bases fitting TRBD2. The trim removed 5 bases at V and 5 bases at J, leaving 6 bases unmatched. Germline assignment: CDR1 SGHAT and CDR2 FQNNGV. The CDR3 consists of 15 residues. The CDR3 DNA follows: TGTGCCAGCAGCCTACCTCTAGCGGGAGGGGAGACCCAGTACTTC. Translated, it gives CASSLPLAGGETQYF.

V is TRBV2 and J is TRBJ1-3; D might be TRBD1 (6 bases). This CDR3 is 14 amino acids long. V lost 5 bases and J 4 bases, leaving 12 bases between the germline ends. The germline gives CDR1 SNHLY, CDR2 FYNNEI. In DNA, the CDR3 is TGTGCCAGCAGTCCCGCGGGGGCAGGAAACACCATATATTTT. It translates to CASSPAGAGNTIYF.

The J gene is TRBJ2-3, the V gene TRBV30; the match to TRBD1 covers 9 bases. CDR3 length equals 14 residues. V lost 3 bases and J lost 6; bases outside the gene matches: 7. Germline-derived CDR1 and CDR2 are GTSNPN and SVGIG (reference sequence). DNA for the CDR3: TGTGCCTGGAGCCCCGGGACAGGGTACGATACGCAGTATTTT. This gives the protein CAWSPGTGYDTQYF.

The chain employs TRBV29-1 and TRBJ1-2, with D possibly matching TRBD1 (6 bases). V lost 0 bases to trimming and J lost 3 bases, with 8 bases between them. The germline V gene has CDR1 SQVTM and CDR2 ANQGSEA. The CDR3 length is 13 residues. The CDR3 nucleotides read TGCAGCGTTGAAGAGTACAGGGACTATGGCTACACCTTC. Translated, it gives CSVEEYRDYGYTF.

V usage is TRBV27 and J usage is TRBJ1-5, with D possibly being TRBD1 (5 bases). V shed 5 bases and J shed 0 bases, with 14 bases lying between them. Germline V CDR1 and CDR2: MNHEY, SMNVEV (reference sequence). The CDR3 extends over 16 amino acids. In DNA, the CDR3 is TGTGCCAGCAGTCCTATTTCGACAGATAGCAATCAGCCCCAGCATTTT. Translating it yields CASSPISTDSNQPQHF.

The chain combines TRBV2 with TRBJ2-5; the D gene is possibly TRBD1 (5 bases). The CDR3 totals 13 residues. CDR1 SNHLY and CDR2 FYNNEI come from the germline V gene. The CDR3 here is CASRVGVHETQYF. The CDR3 coding sequence is TGTGCTAGCCGAGTAGGGGTTCACGAGACCCAGTACTTC.

CDR3 residues: CASSYSRGTGRSPLHF. CDR3 sequence (DNA): TGTGCCAGCAGTTACTCGAGAGGCACAGGGAGATCACCCCTCCACTTT. The chain is built from TRBV6-5 and TRBJ1-6; tentative D call: TRBD1 (6 bases). The V and J ends lost 0 bases and 10 bases respectively, with 16 bases between them. The CDR3 sequence is 16 residues long. Germline CDR1 is MNHEY and CDR2 is SVGAGI.

The chain recombines TRBV29-1 with TRBJ2-1; D may be TRBD2 (5 bases). V was cut by 3 bases and J by 6 bases, with 9 bases left in between. Germline CDR1 reads SQVTM; CDR2 reads ANQGSEA. CDR3 length: 12 amino acids. The chain's CDR3 is CSVDVTSNEQFF. The DNA of the CDR3 is TGCAGCGTTGACGTCACTAGCAATGAGCAGTTCTTC.

The chain links TRBV11-3 to TRBJ1-6; D is ambiguous. This CDR3 region has 13 residues. Germline lookup yields CDR1 SGHNT and CDR2 YENEEA. Trimming shortened V by 2 bases and J by 8 bases, and 7 bases separated the two germline ends. CDR3 DNA sequence: TGTGCCAGCAGCTTATCTATGGATTCACCCCTCCACTTT. Translation gives CASSLSMDSPLHF. Supplemented by reference TRBV11-3 and TRBJ1-6, the full variable domain reads EAGVVQSPRYKIIEKKQPVAFWCNPISGHNTLYWYLQNLGQGPELLIRYENEEAVDDSQLPKDRFSAERLKGVDSTLKIQPAELGDSAVYLCASSLSMDSPLHFGNGTRLTVT.

Here the CDR3 reads CATSRGSGGATDTQYF. The DNA for the CDR3 is TGTGCCACCAGCAGAGGGAGCGGGGGGGCCACAGATACGCAGTATTTT. This chain connects TRBV15 to TRBJ2-3; 10 bases align to TRBD2. The germline gives CDR1 LNHNV, CDR2 YYDKDF (reference sequence). The CDR3 extends over 16 amino acids. V was pared by 1 base and J by 2 bases, with 3 bases of the junction left unmatched.

This clone has just a few counts. This rearrangement joins TRBV11-2 to TRBJ1-2; 8 positions agree with TRBD1. Trimming took 5 bases from V and 3 from J; bases not matched to a gene: 5. Germline values: CDR1 SGHAT, CDR2 FQNNGV. The CDR3 is made up of 14 amino acids. The CDR3 nucleotides read TGTGCCAGCAGCCCGGCCAGGGGGCACTATGGCTACACCTTC. Its translation is CASSPARGHYGYTF.

The chain recombines TRBV14 with TRBJ2-1; D is ambiguous. From germline, CDR1 is SGHDN and CDR2 FVKESK. This CDR3 region has 12 residues. The germline V and J ends were trimmed by 3 bases and 8 bases, with 8 bases remaining between them. The CDR3 nucleotides read TGTGCCAGCAGCCACAGTGTGTATGAGCAGTTCTTC. Amino acid sequence: CASSHSVYEQFF. The full variable domain, in which reference TRBV14 and TRBJ2-1 provide the parts outside the CDR3, is EAGVTQFPSHSVIEKGQTVTLRCDPISGHDNLYWYRRVMGKEIKFLLHFVKESKQDESGMPNNRFLAERTGGTYSTLKVQPAELEDSGVYFCASSHSVYEQFFGPGTRLTVL.

V gene TRBV19 combines with J gene TRBJ2-5, with TRBD1 matching over 7 bases. This CDR3 spans 17 amino acids. The J segment lost 5 bases and the V segment lost 2 bases, leaving 14 bases of the junction unmatched. CDR1 is LNHDA, CDR2 SQIVND, per germline (reference sequence). CDR3 nucleotides: TGTGCCAGTAGTATAAGGTTGGGAAGCGGCAGGGGGGAGACCCAGTACTTC. It encodes CASSIRLGSGRGETQYF.

The rearrangement links TRBV2 to TRBJ2-4, with D tentatively TRBD2 (6 bases). V lost 8 bases, J lost 15 bases, and 14 bases lay in between. This CDR3 is 10 amino acids long. Germline assignment: CDR1 SNHLY and CDR2 FYNNEI. The CDR3 bases are TGTGCCAGCGCGGGGAGCTCCCGGTACTTC. Its translation: CASAGSSRYF.

This chain uses TRBV5-1 with TRBJ1-1, with TRBD1 as a possible D gene (5 bases). This CDR3 has 14 amino acids. V lost 3 bases, J lost 1 base, and 10 bases lay in between. Germline CDR1 is SGHRS and CDR2 is YFSETQ. CDR3 in DNA: TGCGCCAGCAGCTCGGGCACAGGGAACACTGAAGCTTTCTTT. Translated: CASSSGTGNTEAFF.

Turning to this clone: At one of its ends the junction is not consistent with the germline gene, which may arise from a read error. The V and J genes are TRBV7-7 and TRBJ2-7; 8 bases agree with TRBD2. This CDR3 contains 15 residues. CDR1 is SSHAT and CDR2 is FNYEAQ in the germline V gene (reference sequence). CDR3: CASSLSPGTRDEQYF. The DNA of the CDR3 is TGTGCTAGCAGCCTTAGTCCTGGGACTAGAGACGAGCAGTACTTC.

The chain combines TRBV9 with TRBJ2-2; 8 positions agree with TRBD2. This CDR3 is 16 amino acids long. Germline loops: CDR1 SGDLS, CDR2 YYNGEE. The J segment lost 0 bases and the V segment lost 4 bases, leaving 5 bases of the junction unmatched. CDR3 DNA: TGTGCCAGCAGCCCCGGGGGGGCGCCGAACACCGGGGAGCTGTTTTTT. This gives the protein CASSPGGAPNTGELFF. Looking up the rest from reference TRBV9 and TRBJ2-2 gives the full variable domain: DSGVTQTPKHLITATGQRVTLRCSPRSGDLSVYWYQQSLDQGLQFLIQYYNGEERAKGNILERFSAQQFPDLHSELNLSSLELGDSALYFCASSPGGAPNTGELFFGEGSRLTVL.

The chain employs TRBV11-2 and TRBJ2-3; D is undetermined. The CDR3 totals 14 residues. V dropped 4 bases and J dropped 6 bases, with 14 bases sitting between them. From germline, CDR1 is SGHAT and CDR2 FQNNGV. CDR3 DNA sequence: TGTGCCAGCAGCTCGTCCCCCAACGAGGATACGCAGTATTTT. Its translation is CASSSSPNEDTQYF.